This passage covers 24 T cell receptor beta chains from one sample sequenced in a study of T cells in Graves' hyperthyroidism and ophthalmopathy. Amplification of TCR beta CDR3 regions was performed using RNA transcripts as template. TCR CDR3 underwent first-round RT-PCR with the HTBI primer set. TCRdb analysed the multiplex PCR reads with MiXCR anew, one entry per CDR3 protein. The sample holds about 580,000 distinct CDR3 sequences, about 14% seen once. The sequenced sample consisted of blood. The receptors stem from a woman aged 25 to 39 with Graves' hyperthyroidism that later progressed to Graves' ophthalmopathy.

There are many counts of this clonotype. This chain connects TRBV9 to TRBJ1-2; 7 positions agree with TRBD1. The CDR3 length is 14 residues. CDR1 is SGDLS, CDR2 YYNGEE, per germline. V trimming: 3 bases; J trimming: 8 bases; junction bases outside the gene matches: 10. The CDR3 here is CASSAPDRYWGYTF. The CDR3 region has the DNA TGTGCCAGCAGCGCACCGGACAGGTACTGGGGCTACACCTTC.

This clonotype came up a few times. The CDR3 here is CASTRGGQGGNQPQHF. The CDR3 nucleotides read TGTGCCAGTACTAGAGGGGGACAGGGGGGCAATCAGCCCCAGCATTTT. The chain has TRBV19 and TRBJ1-5; 11 bases align to TRBD1. V shed 7 bases and J 2 bases; nucleotides not matched to a gene: 7. This CDR3 spans 16 amino acids. Germline V gene lookup returns CDR1 LNHDA and CDR2 SQIVND (reference sequence).

This clonotype appeared a few times. The J gene is TRBJ2-7, the V gene TRBV20-1; D is perhaps TRBD1 (6 bases). The length of the CDR3 is 13 residues. The ends were cut back, 0 bases at V and 1 base at J, with 7 bases in the middle. CDR1 is DFQATT and CDR2 is SNEGSKA in the germline V gene (reference sequence). The CDR3 bases are TGCAGTGCTAGAGATACAGGGTCCTACGAGCAGTACTTC. It codes for CSARDTGSYEQYF.

This clonotype has a count of ten or more. This chain links TRBV6-1 with TRBJ1-2, with D possibly TRBD1 on 5 matching bases. Germline V gene sequence: CDR1 MNHNS, CDR2 SASEGT. The CDR3 sequence is 13 residues long. V dropped 5 bases and J dropped 8 bases, with 15 bases sitting between them. CDR3: CASSPRQSSGYTF. CDR3 nucleotides: TGTGCCAGCAGTCCCCGACAGTCTTCCGGCTACACCTTC.

This clonotype was detected only once. This sequence joins TRBV25-1 and TRBJ2-5, with TRBD2 matching 14 bases. The V gene's germline CDR1 is MGHDK and CDR2 SYGVNS. This CDR3 is built from 13 residues. Trimming removed 10 bases from V and 3 bases from J; junction bases left unmatched: 1. For the CDR3, the DNA is TGTGCCACGGGACTAGCGGGAGAAGAGACCCAGTACTTC. Protein sequence: CATGLAGEETQYF.

There are many counts of this clonotype. The rearrangement uses TRBV28 and TRBJ2-7; D unclear. The CDR3 spans 14 residues. With 3 bases removed from V and 4 bases from J, the gap between germline ends came to 13 bases. Germline V gene data show CDR1 as MDHEN and CDR2 as SYDVKM. In nucleotides, the CDR3 is TGTGCCAGCAGTTTTACAACAAACTATTACGAGCAGTACTTC. Translating gives CASSFTTNYYEQYF.

This chain joins TRBV2 and TRBJ2-1, with 8 bases identical to TRBD2. Germline V gene data show CDR1 as SNHLY and CDR2 as FYNNEI. V gave up 8 bases and J gave up 6 bases; unmatched junction bases: 12. The CDR3 length is 15 residues. The CDR3 bases are TGTGCCAGCCCGAGTAAAGCGGGACTAGGCAATGAGCAGTTCTTC. Translating gives CASPSKAGLGNEQFF.

This clonotype was seen at least ten times. This chain connects TRBV2 to TRBJ1-5; no firm D call. Between the trimmed V and J ends, which lost 4 bases and 2 bases, there was a span of 6 bases. The CDR3 has 13 residues. Per germline, CDR1 SNHLY and CDR2 FYNNEI. The CDR3 coding sequence is TGTGCCAGCAGTGGTTTCGGCAATCAGCCCCAGCATTTT. Translating gives CASSGFGNQPQHF.

This clonotype showed up many times. The chain combines TRBV10-3 with TRBJ2-5; D ambiguous. The V end lost 8 bases, the J end lost 2 bases, and 12 bases lay between the germline ends. Germline loops: CDR1 ENHRY, CDR2 SYGVKD. The CDR3 is made up of 13 amino acids. The CDR3 here is CAIGWAAQETQYF. The CDR3 coding sequence is TGTGCCATCGGCTGGGCGGCTCAAGAGACCCAGTACTTC.

The table lists this clonotype with many counts. In DNA, the CDR3 is TGTGCCAGCAGTGCGGGAGGGACAGGGAATGAGCAGTTCTTC. Its translation is CASSAGGTGNEQFF. The chain recombines TRBV27 with TRBJ2-1; D could derive from TRBD1 or TRBD2 (9 bases each). The CDR3 runs 14 residues. Trimming removed 5 bases at V and 7 bases at J, with 15 bases between. The V gene's germline CDR1 is MNHEY and CDR2 SMNVEV (reference sequence).

At least ten counts were recorded for this clonotype. The chain is built from TRBV5-1 and TRBJ1-4, with 10 bases that match TRBD1. The CDR3 length is 15 residues. The J segment lost 10 bases and the V segment lost 4 bases, leaving 10 bases of the junction unmatched. CDR1 SGHRS and CDR2 YFSETQ come from the germline V gene. The CDR3 nucleotides are TGCGCCAGCAGCGAACTCGGACAGGGGGGCGGAAAACTGTTTTTT. Residues: CASSELGQGGGKLFF.

The sample holds many counts of this clonotype. V is TRBV4-1 and J is TRBJ2-1, with TRBD2 matching over 13 bases. The CDR3 is 17 amino acids. After removal of 1 base from V and 6 bases from J, the junction contained 6 bases not matched to a gene. CDR1 MGHRA and CDR2 YSYEKL come from the germline V gene. The DNA of the CDR3 is TGCGCCAGCAGCCAAGTTTGGACTAGCGGGAGTATCAATGAGCAGTTCTTC. It codes for CASSQVWTSGSINEQFF.

In this sample, this clonotype turned up many times. The rearrangement links TRBV9 to TRBJ2-1; D is ambiguous. The CDR3 extends over 15 amino acids. In germline, CDR1 is SGDLS, CDR2 YYNGEE. The V and J ends lost 2 bases and 4 bases respectively, with 13 bases between them. Written as DNA, the CDR3 is TGTGCCAGCAGCGTTTCTACAGACTCTTACAATGAGCAGTTCTTC. Its translation is CASSVSTDSYNEQFF. The full variable domain, in which reference TRBV9 and TRBJ2-1 provide the parts outside the CDR3, is DSGVTQTPKHLITATGQRVTLRCSPRSGDLSVYWYQQSLDQGLQFLIQYYNGEERAKGNILERFSAQQFPDLHSELNLSSLELGDSALYFCASSVSTDSYNEQFFGPGTRLTVL.

The genes are TRBV6-1 and TRBJ1-3; no clear D gene. The V and J ends lost 7 bases and 0 bases respectively, with 13 bases between them. This CDR3 has 15 amino acids. Germline CDR1 reads MNHNS; CDR2 reads SASEGT. CDR3 region: CASIQEGSSGNTIYF. The CDR3 nucleotides are TGTGCCAGCATTCAAGAAGGGAGCTCTGGAAACACCATATATTTT.

This chain links TRBV27 with TRBJ2-7; D might be TRBD2 (5 bases). This CDR3 region has 15 residues. Looked up from germline, CDR1 is MNHEY and CDR2 is SMNVEV (reference sequence). V lost 2 bases and J lost 6, with 17 bases in between. The CDR3 reads CASSLVPPLASEQYF. The CDR3 DNA follows: TGTGCCAGCAGTTTAGTTCCCCCCCTAGCTTCCGAGCAGTACTTC.

The V and J genes are TRBV6-5 and TRBJ2-3; no clear D gene. Germline CDR1 is MNHEY and CDR2 is SVGAGI. V lost 3 bases to trimming and J lost 1 base, with 11 bases between them. CDR3 size: 15 residues. Written as DNA, the CDR3 is TGTGCCAGCAGTTATACGCAGGAGCGCACAGATACGCAGTATTTT. Translating gives CASSYTQERTDTQYF.

This clonotype was counted many times. The genes are TRBV2 and TRBJ1-6, with D maybe TRBD1 (6 bases). V was trimmed by 6 bases and J by 6 bases, leaving 15 bases between them. The CDR3 loop spans 15 amino acids. Germline V CDR1 and CDR2: SNHLY, FYNNEI. The chain's CDR3 is CASRETGTSNSPLHF. The DNA for the CDR3 is TGTGCCAGCAGAGAAACCGGGACAAGTAATTCACCCCTCCACTTT. Supplemented by reference TRBV2 and TRBJ1-6, the full variable domain reads EPEVTQTPSHQVTQMGQEVILRCVPISNHLYFYWYRQILGQKVEFLVSFYNNEISEKSEIFDDQFSVERPDGSNFTLKIRSTKLEDSAMYFCASRETGTSNSPLHFGNGTRLTVT.

This clonotype was recorded at least ten times. CDR3 amino acids: CASRQAPDTEAFF. DNA for the CDR3: TGTGCCAGTAGACAGGCACCAGACACTGAAGCTTTCTTT. V gene TRBV19 combines with J gene TRBJ1-1, with D maybe TRBD1 (5 bases). The V and J ends lost 6 bases and 3 bases respectively, with 11 bases between them. Germline V gene data show CDR1 as LNHDA and CDR2 as SQIVND (reference sequence). The CDR3 loop spans 13 amino acids.

This clonotype was seen repeatedly, ten times or more. J is TRBJ1-1 and V is TRBV6-1; TRBD1 matches 8 bases. CDR1 and CDR2 from the germline V gene are MNHNS and SASEGT. The CDR3 covers 17 residues. After removal of 5 bases from V and 3 bases from J, the junction contained 14 bases not matched to a gene. The CDR3 loop reads CASSYSSILQGDTEAFF. The CDR3 DNA follows: TGTGCCAGCAGTTATTCTTCTATACTACAGGGGGACACTGAAGCTTTCTTT.

This chain uses TRBV29-1 with TRBJ1-2, with D unresolved. Germline values: CDR1 SQVTM, CDR2 ANQGSEA. The CDR3 length is 12 residues. Between the trimmed V and J ends, which lost 0 bases and 4 bases, there was a span of 6 bases. In DNA form, the CDR3 reads TGCAGCGTTGAAGATAAGTTCTATGGCTACACCTTC. Residues: CSVEDKFYGYTF.

This clonotype was observed at least ten times. The chain recombines TRBV9 with TRBJ1-4; possibly TRBD1 for D (5 bases). The CDR3 covers 17 residues. The V and J ends lost 4 bases and 4 bases respectively, with 20 bases between them. The germline V gene has CDR1 SGDLS and CDR2 YYNGEE. The CDR3 here is CASSKLGGGTSNEKLFF. As DNA, the CDR3 is TGTGCCAGCAGCAAACTAGGCGGAGGGACTAGTAATGAAAAACTGTTTTTT.

This clonotype was observed at least ten times. The J gene is TRBJ1-4, the V gene TRBV9; D is ambiguous. V shed 2 bases and J shed 3 bases, with 11 bases lying between them. Germline loops: CDR1 SGDLS, CDR2 YYNGEE. The CDR3 runs to 15 residues. The CDR3 sequence is CASSVAPGPNEKLFF. Written as DNA, the CDR3 is TGTGCCAGCAGCGTGGCCCCGGGCCCTAATGAAAAACTGTTTTTT. The full variable domain, its missing parts supplied by reference TRBV9 and TRBJ1-4, is DSGVTQTPKHLITATGQRVTLRCSPRSGDLSVYWYQQSLDQGLQFLIQYYNGEERAKGNILERFSAQQFPDLHSELNLSSLELGDSALYFCASSVAPGPNEKLFFGSGTQLSVL.

This clonotype has ten or more counts. The gene calls are TRBV12-3 or TRBV12-4 and TRBJ1-2; maybe TRBD1 (6 bases). The CDR3 is made up of 14 amino acids. Trimming cost V 3 bases and J 6 bases, with 14 bases left between them. The CDR3 sequence: CASSFSTGMDGYTF. The CDR3 DNA is TGTGCCAGCAGTTTCTCAACAGGGATGGATGGCTACACCTTC.

This clonotype was observed a handful of times. The chain combines TRBV25-1 with TRBJ2-1; D is possibly TRBD2 (6 bases). The CDR3 runs 17 residues. The germline V and J ends were trimmed by 3 bases and 4 bases, with 19 bases remaining between them. Germline CDR1 reads MGHDK; CDR2 reads SYGVNS. CDR3 amino acids: CASSDSPCREQYNEQFF. CDR3 DNA sequence: TGTGCCAGCAGTGATTCTCCGTGCCGGGAGCAATACAATGAGCAGTTCTTC.